The T cell receptor (beta chain) under discussion was sequenced for a study of blood T cell repertoires in COVID-19. Patients of the Seattle cohort, enrolled during active infection, were followed longitudinally. The CDR3 spans 14 residues. CDR1 is MDHEN, CDR2 SYDVKM, per germline. The germline V and J ends were trimmed by 6 bases and 4 bases, with 15 bases remaining between them. Per the original methods: By means of reference gene primer amplification, nucleated cell counts were estimated. Clones were read by immunoSEQ multiplex PCR, and TCRdb kept only the in-frame ones, dropping some. Clone size and V and J calls were adopted from that table, with D and trimming inferred from the DNA. This sample carries about 250,000 clones, roughly 85% of them seen once, and the ten largest clones take 5.1%.

Sequencing used peripheral blood. The source is a man aged 45 to 65 with COVID-19, enrolled during active disease. This rearrangement joins TRBV28 to TRBJ1-2; possible D gene TRBD1, 6 bases. This CDR3 reads CASRRGGGLYGYTF. Here the CDR3 DNA reads TGTGCCAGCAGAAGAGGGGGGGGTCTCTATGGCTACACCTTC.